This passage covers 28 T cell receptor beta chains from one sample sequenced in a study of CD8 T cells in Susac syndrome. When the RNA was reverse transcribed, random hexamers were used with an input of about 0.5 to 1 ug. TCRdb processed the immunoSEQ multiplex PCR reads anew with MiXCR; each CDR3 protein has one entry. The table shows more than 100,000 distinct CDR3 sequences, with nearly 95% occurring only once. The source material was CD4+ T cells from PBMCs. The receptors were sampled from a human donor in good health.

V is TRBV7-2 and J is TRBJ2-3; TRBD2 matches at 11 bases. This CDR3 comprises 17 residues. J was trimmed by 2 bases and V by 4 bases; bases with no gene match: 8. Germline V gene sequence: CDR1 SGHTA, CDR2 FQGNSA. CDR3 residues: CASSSLGSGRATDTQYF. For the CDR3, the DNA is TGTGCCAGCAGCTCCCTGGGTAGCGGGAGGGCCACAGATACGCAGTATTTT. The variable domain in full, completed from reference TRBV7-2 and TRBJ2-3, reads GAGVSQSPSNKVTEKGKDVELRCDPISGHTALYWYRQSLGQGLEFLIYFQGNSAPDKSGLPSDRFSAERTGGSVSTLTIQRTQQEDSAVYLCASSSLGSGRATDTQYFGPGTRLTVL.

This clonotype showed up just once. J is TRBJ2-3 and V is TRBV7-2; 9 bases match TRBD2. Germline V CDR1 and CDR2: SGHTA, FQGNSA. The CDR3 sequence is 13 residues long. V trimming: 7 bases; J trimming: 5 bases; junction bases outside the gene matches: 4. CDR3 nucleotide sequence: TGTGCCAGCACCGGACTAGCGAAAGATACGCAGTATTTT. Residues: CASTGLAKDTQYF.

The chain employs TRBV12-3 or TRBV12-4 and TRBJ2-2; D may be TRBD1 (6 bases). V lost 4 bases and J lost 6, with 9 bases in between. The CDR3 consists of 13 residues. CDR3 nucleotides: TGTGCCAGCAGTTCTACAGGGTCCGGGGAGCTGTTTTTT. The encoded protein is CASSSTGSGELFF.

The gene calls are TRBV2 and TRBJ2-4, with D possibly TRBD1 on 6 matching bases. V was cut by 6 bases and J by 5 bases, with 11 bases left in between. Looked up from germline, CDR1 is SNHLY and CDR2 is FYNNEI. The CDR3 runs 13 residues. The CDR3 coding sequence is TGTGCCAGCAGCCGAGGACAGCAAAACATTCAGTACTTC. Residues: CASSRGQQNIQYF. The full variable domain, with the rest looked up from reference TRBV2 and TRBJ2-4, is EPEVTQTPSHQVTQMGQEVILRCVPISNHLYFYWYRQILGQKVEFLVSFYNNEISEKSEIFDDQFSVERPDGSNFTLKIRSTKLEDSAMYFCASSRGQQNIQYFGAGTRLSVL.

This clonotype was recorded only once. J is TRBJ2-7 and V is TRBV12-3 or TRBV12-4, with D hard to call. This CDR3 contains 15 residues. Trimming pared 6 bases from V and 0 bases from J, leaving 15 bases between. The DNA of the CDR3 is TGTGCCAGCAGCCCTACCGTTTCGAGCTCCTACGAGCAGTACTTC. It translates to CASSPTVSSSYEQYF.

The chain employs TRBV28 and TRBJ1-4, with 8 bases lining up with TRBD1. Germline-derived CDR1 and CDR2 are MDHEN and SYDVKM. The CDR3 is 14 residues long. Germline trimming cut 5 bases from V and 10 bases from J; bases unmatched to any gene: 9. CDR3 in DNA: TGTGCCAGCAGTGAGGGACAGGTTCGCATAAAACTGTTTTTT. Protein: CASSEGQVRIKLFF.

V and J are TRBV21-1 and TRBJ2-3; the table names TRBD1, a call not compared with the DNA. TRBV21-1 is described as a pseudogene. CDR3 length: 17 amino acids. The CDR3 is CASSNPGQTSAGDTQYF. The DNA for the CDR3 is TGTGCCAGCAGCAACCCGGGACAGACTAGCGCAGGAGATACGCAGTATTTT.

The rearrangement links TRBV5-1 to TRBJ1-2, with D maybe TRBD1 (5 bases). CDR1 and CDR2 (germline): SGHRS, YFSETQ. The V and J ends lost 4 bases and 3 bases respectively, with 10 bases between them. This CDR3 spans 13 amino acids. In nucleotides, the CDR3 is TGCGCCAGCAGCATGGGACGGGACTATGGCTACACCTTC. Its translation is CASSMGRDYGYTF.

The chain uses TRBV2 and TRBJ2-2; D is undetermined. The germline V and J ends were trimmed by 5 bases and 5 bases, with 6 bases remaining between them. This CDR3 has 12 residues. Germline V gene sequence: CDR1 SNHLY, CDR2 FYNNEI. The CDR3 DNA reads as TGTGCCAGCAGTAAGGATACCGGGGAGCTGTTTTTT. It codes for CASSKDTGELFF.

The chain is built from TRBV2 and TRBJ2-7; D not resolved. This CDR3 spans 13 amino acids. The V gene's germline CDR1 is SNHLY and CDR2 FYNNEI. Trimming removed 4 bases from V and 2 bases from J, with 9 bases in between. The CDR3 DNA reads TGTGCCAGCAGTGTAGGGATACCCTACGAGCAGTACTTC. Amino acids: CASSVGIPYEQYF. The full variable domain, with the rest looked up from reference TRBV2 and TRBJ2-7, is EPEVTQTPSHQVTQMGQEVILRCVPISNHLYFYWYRQILGQKVEFLVSFYNNEISEKSEIFDDQFSVERPDGSNFTLKIRSTKLEDSAMYFCASSVGIPYEQYFGPGTRLTVT.

The chain links TRBV3-1 to TRBJ2-7; D remains ambiguous. Germline V gene sequence: CDR1 LGHDT, CDR2 YNNKEL (reference sequence). V was cut by 3 bases and J by 6 bases, with 15 bases left in between. This CDR3 region has 14 residues. The CDR3 DNA is TGTGCCAGCAGCCACAGAGTTCAGGAGCCCGAGCAGTACTTC. It yields the protein CASSHRVQEPEQYF.

In its sample, this clonotype was seen once. The CDR3 coding sequence is TGCAGCGCCTCGGGCAACAGCCAAGAGACCCAGTACTTC. As protein: CSASGNSQETQYF. The chain is built from TRBV29-1 and TRBJ2-5; D is unresolved. With 7 bases removed from V and 1 base from J, the gap between germline ends came to 13 bases. Germline V lookup: CDR1 SQVTM, CDR2 ANQGSEA. CDR3 length: 13 amino acids.

J is TRBJ2-7 and V is TRBV29-1; tentatively, D is TRBD2 (5 bases). This CDR3 has 11 amino acids. Trimming took off 7 bases at V and 2 bases at J, with 9 bases between the two ends. Germline loops: CDR1 SQVTM, CDR2 ANQGSEA. As DNA, the CDR3 is TGCAGCGCCGCCGGGGCCTACGAGCAGTACTTC. Translated, it gives CSAAGAYEQYF.

The chain couples TRBV28 to TRBJ1-5; the D is unclear. Deletions cut 1 base from V and 0 bases from J, with 7 bases between. Germline-derived CDR1 and CDR2 are MDHEN and SYDVKM. The CDR3 contains 15 residues. CDR3 sequence (DNA): TGTGCCAGCAGTTTATTCCGGGGTAGCAATCAGCCCCAGCATTTT. It yields the protein CASSLFRGSNQPQHF. The whole variable domain, filled in from reference TRBV28 and TRBJ1-5, reads DVKVTQSSRYLVKRTGEKVFLECVQDMDHENMFWYRQDPGLGLRLIYFSYDVKMKEKGDIPEGYSVSREKKERFSLILESASTNQTSMYLCASSLFRGSNQPQHFGDGTRLSIL.

The J gene is TRBJ2-1, the V gene TRBV7-9, with D possibly being TRBD2 (5 bases). The V gene's germline CDR1 is SEHNR and CDR2 FQNEAQ (reference sequence). V was clipped by 7 bases and J by 8 bases, with 12 bases between them. This CDR3 is built from 12 residues. CDR3 amino acids: CASTPEVHEQFF. In DNA, the CDR3 is TGTGCCAGCACCCCGGAGGTCCATGAGCAGTTCTTC.

V gene TRBV7-2 combines with J gene TRBJ2-3, with D perhaps matching TRBD1 or TRBD2 (5 bases each). CDR1 SGHTA and CDR2 FQGNSA come from the germline V gene. The V and J ends lost 5 bases and 13 bases respectively, with 28 bases between them. The CDR3 length is 16 residues. DNA for the CDR3: TGTGCCAGCAGCCTCCTGAGGGGTTCGACCTGGAAGCCGGAGTATTTT. Translating it yields CASSLLRGSTWKPEYF.

This clonotype appeared a few times. The chain joins TRBV5-4 to TRBJ2-7; 8 bases agree with TRBD1. Germline assignment: CDR1 SGHNT and CDR2 YYREEE (reference sequence). The junction had 1 base not matched to a gene; V was cut back by 0 bases and J by 2 bases. This CDR3 region has 14 residues. CDR3 protein: CASSLDRGTYEQYF. Written as DNA, the CDR3 is TGTGCCAGCAGCTTGGACAGGGGGACCTACGAGCAGTACTTC.

The genes are TRBV7-2 and TRBJ1-1; D ambiguous. Germline CDR1 reads SGHTA; CDR2 reads FQGNSA. The CDR3 runs 14 residues. Trimming took 2 bases from V and 6 from J, leaving 13 bases between them. The DNA for the CDR3 is TGTGCCAGCAGCTTAAACCAACTGTTGGCTGAAGCTTTCTTT. This encodes CASSLNQLLAEAFF. Full variable domain (rest looked up from reference TRBV7-2 and TRBJ1-1): GAGVSQSPSNKVTEKGKDVELRCDPISGHTALYWYRQSLGQGLEFLIYFQGNSAPDKSGLPSDRFSAERTGGSVSTLTIQRTQQEDSAVYLCASSLNQLLAEAFFGQGTRLTVV.

The chain joins TRBV12-3 or TRBV12-4 to TRBJ2-7; a possible D gene is TRBD2 (6 bases). Trimming took 0 bases from V and 5 from J, leaving 14 bases between them. This CDR3 is 15 amino acids long. CDR3 nucleotides: TGTGCCAGCAGTTTAGCGGGGTCGGGAGAGAACGAGCAGTACTTC. This encodes CASSLAGSGENEQYF.

The CDR3 loop is CASSQKTGYEQPQHF. The CDR3 region has the DNA TGTGCCAGCAGCCAAAAGACAGGGTATGAACAGCCCCAGCATTTT. The J gene is TRBJ1-5, the V gene TRBV7-2, with TRBD1 matching over 7 bases. The V segment lost 5 bases and the J segment 7 bases; nucleotides outside the gene matches: 11. The CDR3 has 15 amino acids. Per germline, CDR1 SGHTA and CDR2 FQGNSA.

The chain uses TRBV5-1 and TRBJ2-3; 7 nucleotides line up with TRBD1. The ends lost 6 bases at V and 6 bases at J; junction bases unmatched: 10. The length of the CDR3 is 14 residues. Germline CDR1 reads SGHRS; CDR2 reads YFSETQ. CDR3 loop: CASTPRTGKDTQYF. DNA for the CDR3: TGCGCCAGCACCCCCCGGACAGGCAAGGATACGCAGTATTTT.

The rearrangement joins TRBV4-1 to TRBJ2-3, with 8 bases lining up with TRBD2. The CDR3 consists of 18 residues. Germline-derived CDR1 and CDR2 are MGHRA and YSYEKL. Germline trimming cut 2 bases from V and 0 bases from J; bases unmatched to any gene: 10. DNA of the CDR3: TGCGCCAGCAGCCAATTAGGTCGGGCTAGCGGGAGCACAGATACGCAGTATTTT. Its protein is CASSQLGRASGSTDTQYF.

The V call is TRBV20-1, the J call TRBJ1-1, with TRBD1 as a possible D gene (5 bases). The CDR3 is 12 amino acids. Germline V gene sequence: CDR1 DFQATT, CDR2 SNEGSKA (reference sequence). Trimming shortened V by 1 base and J by 5 bases, and 8 bases separated the two germline ends. The CDR3 sequence: CSARGGGTEAFF. As DNA, the CDR3 is TGCAGTGCTAGAGGCGGGGGGACTGAAGCTTTCTTT.

This clonotype was found once. V and J are TRBV29-1 and TRBJ2-3; 12 nucleotides match TRBD2. This CDR3 spans 15 amino acids. Germline V gene data show CDR1 as SQVTM and CDR2 as ANQGSEA. J gave up 2 bases and V 5 bases, and 5 bases lay outside the gene matches. CDR3 DNA: TGCAGCGTTCTGGGACTAGCGGGCTACACAGATACGCAGTATTTT. As protein: CSVLGLAGYTDTQYF.

This chain connects TRBV27 to TRBJ2-3; D may be TRBD1 (6 bases). Germline V CDR1 and CDR2: MNHEY, SMNVEV (reference sequence). This CDR3 has 17 amino acids. V dropped 5 bases and J dropped 0 bases, with 18 bases sitting between them. This chain's CDR3 is CASSPYGGGPSTDTQYF. As DNA, the CDR3 is TGTGCCAGCAGTCCCTATGGGGGCGGTCCTAGCACAGATACGCAGTATTTT.

The V call is TRBV3-1, the J call TRBJ1-4; D is perhaps TRBD1 (5 bases). With 4 bases removed from V and 5 bases from J, the gap between germline ends came to 11 bases. The CDR3 totals 14 residues. Germline CDR1 LGHDT, CDR2 YNNKEL (reference sequence). This chain's CDR3 is CASSLGLRNEKLFF. In DNA, the CDR3 is TGTGCCAGCAGCCTGGGACTGCGAAATGAAAAACTGTTTTTT.

This clonotype was detected once. The chain is built from TRBV29-1 and TRBJ2-7; D is undetermined. Trimming stripped 8 bases from V and 2 bases from J, with 13 bases between. The germline gives CDR1 SQVTM, CDR2 ANQGSEA. CDR3 length: 12 residues. The CDR3 protein is CSFTTFTYEQYF. The DNA for the CDR3 is TGCAGCTTCACGACGTTTACCTACGAGCAGTACTTC.

The J gene is TRBJ1-4, the V gene TRBV10-3, with TRBD1 matching over 11 bases. V shed 4 bases and J 7 bases; nucleotides not matched to a gene: 5. The CDR3 consists of 15 residues. Germline CDR1 is ENHRY and CDR2 is SYGVKD. The CDR3 spells CAISGSGTGGEKLFF. The CDR3 bases are TGTGCCATCAGTGGATCCGGGACAGGGGGTGAAAAACTGTTTTTT.